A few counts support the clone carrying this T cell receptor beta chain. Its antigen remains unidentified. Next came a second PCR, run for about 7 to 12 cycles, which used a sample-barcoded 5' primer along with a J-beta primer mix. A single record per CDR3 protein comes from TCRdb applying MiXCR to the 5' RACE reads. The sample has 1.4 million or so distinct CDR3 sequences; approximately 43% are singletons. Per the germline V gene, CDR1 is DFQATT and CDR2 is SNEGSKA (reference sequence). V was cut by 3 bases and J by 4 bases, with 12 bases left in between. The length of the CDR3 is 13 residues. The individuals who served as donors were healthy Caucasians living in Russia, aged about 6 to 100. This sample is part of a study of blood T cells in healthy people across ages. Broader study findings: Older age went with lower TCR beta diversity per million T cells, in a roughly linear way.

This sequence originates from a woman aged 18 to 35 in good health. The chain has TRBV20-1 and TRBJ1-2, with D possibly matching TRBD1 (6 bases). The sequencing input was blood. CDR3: CSASWYRAYGYTF. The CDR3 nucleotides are TGCAGTGCTAGTTGGTACAGGGCCTATGGCTACACCTTC.